This TCR beta chain was recovered during a study of blood T cell repertoires in COVID-19. In the study overall: Specimens from acute and convalescent COVID-19 originated in the United States, Italy and Spain. Sources were T cells, B-cell-depleted T cells, or PBMCs; the material itself was cDNA or gDNA.

Source study methods: By means of reference gene primer amplification, nucleated cell counts were estimated. Repertoires were generated with immunoSEQ multiplex PCR, while TCRdb's copy carries only in-frame clones and drops some. That table supplies the V and J calls and clone size; D and trimming were determined from the DNA. The sample contains fewer than 250,000 clones, around 82% of which appear only once. This clonotype was sampled from a woman aged 45-65 years with acute or convalescent COVID-19. Sequenced input: peripheral blood.

The CDR3 coding sequence is TGTGCCAGTAGTAAGACAGGGGGGGCCACCTACGAGCAGTACTTC. It yields the protein CASSKTGGATYEQYF. The rearrangement uses TRBV19 and TRBJ2-7; 9 bases agree with TRBD1. After removal of 4 bases from V and 2 bases from J, the junction contained 6 bases not matched to a gene. This CDR3 has 15 residues. Germline assignment: CDR1 LNHDA and CDR2 SQIVND (reference sequence).